This T cell receptor (beta chain) was captured in a study of T cell responses to AZD1222 COVID-19 vaccine. Turning to the study itself: Second-dose schedules of about 4 or about 12 weeks were combined. Study-wide results and caveats: The study identified only 6 or 7 AZD1222 recipients as seropositive at baseline. Unmutated regions of variants are reportedly targeted by nearly half of spike-specific TCRs. Repertoires in all cases were sampled only once the peak T cell response had passed.

Profiled with immunoSEQ multiplex PCR; TCRdb holds only in-frame clones, not every one. The table records around 140,000 clones, over 75% of them present only once. The length of the CDR3 is 14 residues. V was trimmed by 6 bases and J by 1 base, leaving 12 bases between them. Germline loops: CDR1 MNHNS, CDR2 SASEGT. A note on this clone: What it recognizes is unknown.

The sample in question was peripheral blood, obtained on day 0 of AZD1222 vaccination. This rearrangement joins TRBV6-1 to TRBJ1-1; the D gene is possibly TRBD1 (5 bases). This TCR derives from an adult in good health. CDR3 in amino acids: CASRSGGGNTEAFF. The DNA for the CDR3 is TGTGCCAGCAGATCTGGGGGGGGGAACACTGAAGCTTTCTTT.